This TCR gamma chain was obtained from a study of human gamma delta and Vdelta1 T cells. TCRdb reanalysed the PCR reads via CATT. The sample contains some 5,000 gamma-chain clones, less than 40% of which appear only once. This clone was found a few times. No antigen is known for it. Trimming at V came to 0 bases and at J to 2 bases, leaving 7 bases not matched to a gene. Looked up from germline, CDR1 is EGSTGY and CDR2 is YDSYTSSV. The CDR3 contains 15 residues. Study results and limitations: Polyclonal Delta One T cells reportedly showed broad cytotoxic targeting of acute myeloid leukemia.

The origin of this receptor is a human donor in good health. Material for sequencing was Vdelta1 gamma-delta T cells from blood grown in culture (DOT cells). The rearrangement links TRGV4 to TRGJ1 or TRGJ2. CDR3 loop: CATWDGAGDYYKKLF. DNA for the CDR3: TGTGCCACCTGGGATGGGGCCGGGGATTATTATAAGAAACTCTTT.